A selection of T cell receptor beta chains follows, all from one sample in a study of CD8 T cells in ankylosing spondylitis. Via MiXCR, TCRdb re-called the 5' RACE reads, giving one row per CDR3 protein. Here the sample spans more than 650,000 distinct CDR3 sequences, approximately 12% being singletons. The sample comprised blood, either unsorted or a sorted T cell fraction (not recorded which). These receptors originate from a male donor with ankylosing spondylitis. Both conserved end residues are part of each CDR3. Each record gives: J gene, CDR3 length, D gene, V gene, clone size, CDR3 protein, CDR3 DNA. The D gene is left open where the match is weak. Rows give clone size only sometimes, using once, few, many, or a class for an expanded clone.

j_call: TRBJ2-7; cdr3_length: 14; d_call: .; v_call: TRBV20-1; clone_size: .; cdr3_aa: CSRLGVAPLNEQYF; cdr3_nt: TGCAGTAGGTTGGGGGTGGCCCCACTGAACGAGCAGTACTTC
j_call: TRBJ2-2; cdr3_length: 16; d_call: .; v_call: TRBV7-6; clone_size: few; cdr3_aa: CASSLGFATNTGELFF; cdr3_nt: TGTGCCAGCAGCTTAGGGTTTGCAACGAACACCGGGGAGCTGTTTTTT
j_call: TRBJ2-7; cdr3_length: 13; d_call: TRBD1; v_call: TRBV2; clone_size: few; cdr3_aa: CASTATGGYEQYF; cdr3_nt: TGTGCCAGCACCGCGACAGGGGGCTACGAGCAGTACTTC
j_call: TRBJ2-1; cdr3_length: 14; d_call: .; v_call: TRBV7-9; clone_size: .; cdr3_aa: CASDQGNGYNEQFF; cdr3_nt: TGTGCCAGCGACCAGGGTAATGGCTACAATGAGCAGTTCTTC
j_call: TRBJ1-1; cdr3_length: 14; d_call: TRBD1; v_call: TRBV7-2; clone_size: few; cdr3_aa: CASSNRQGDTEAFF; cdr3_nt: TGTGCCAGCAGCAACCGCCAGGGGGACACTGAAGCTTTCTTT
j_call: TRBJ2-1; cdr3_length: 14; d_call: TRBD1; v_call: TRBV5-1; clone_size: .; cdr3_aa: CASSRDSFYNEQFF; cdr3_nt: TGCGCCAGCAGCCGGGACAGTTTTTACAATGAGCAGTTCTTC
j_call: TRBJ1-6; cdr3_length: 13; d_call: .; v_call: TRBV20-1; clone_size: many; cdr3_aa: CSPFTGRDSPLHF; cdr3_nt: TGCAGCCCTTTTACAGGGAGGGATTCACCCCTCCACTTT
j_call: TRBJ1-1; cdr3_length: 12; d_call: .; v_call: TRBV20-1; clone_size: .; cdr3_aa: CSGWGWNTEAFF; cdr3_nt: TGCAGTGGCTGGGGGTGGAACACTGAAGCTTTCTTT
j_call: TRBJ2-4; cdr3_length: 15; d_call: TRBD1; v_call: TRBV11-1; clone_size: .; cdr3_aa: CASSPGQGLRNIQYF; cdr3_nt: TGTGCCAGCAGCCCAGGACAGGGTTTAAGAAACATTCAGTACTTC
j_call: TRBJ2-3; cdr3_length: 17; d_call: TRBD2; v_call: TRBV4-1; clone_size: few; cdr3_aa: CASSQEALAASTDTQYF; cdr3_nt: TGCGCCAGCAGCCAAGAGGCTCTAGCGGCTAGCACAGATACGCAGTATTTT
j_call: TRBJ1-2; cdr3_length: 15; d_call: .; v_call: TRBV5-5; clone_size: .; cdr3_aa: CASSLEALEGVGYTF; cdr3_nt: TGTGCCAGCAGCTTGGAGGCCCTAGAAGGGGTCGGCTACACCTTC
j_call: TRBJ2-2; cdr3_length: 14; d_call: .; v_call: TRBV4-1; clone_size: once; cdr3_aa: CASSLTGPRGELFF; cdr3_nt: TGCGCCAGCAGCCTTACAGGGCCAAGGGGGGAGCTGTTTTTT
j_call: TRBJ2-7; cdr3_length: 16; d_call: TRBD2; v_call: TRBV20-1; clone_size: many; cdr3_aa: CSALGTSGRASYEQYF; cdr3_nt: TGCAGTGCTCTCGGGACTAGCGGGAGGGCCTCCTACGAGCAGTACTTC
j_call: TRBJ1-1; cdr3_length: 15; d_call: .; v_call: TRBV5-1; clone_size: few; cdr3_aa: CASSPSRQGGTEAFF; cdr3_nt: TGCGCCAGCAGCCCTTCCCGGCAGGGAGGCACTGAAGCTTTCTTT
j_call: TRBJ1-6; cdr3_length: 13; d_call: .; v_call: TRBV7-9; clone_size: .; cdr3_aa: CASSADTQSPLHF; cdr3_nt: TGTGCCAGCAGCGCAGACACTCAGTCACCCCTCCACTTT
j_call: TRBJ2-1; cdr3_length: 14; d_call: TRBD1; v_call: TRBV18; clone_size: .; cdr3_aa: CASSKPGQITEQFF; cdr3_nt: TGTGCCAGCTCAAAGCCGGGACAGATTACGGAGCAGTTCTTC
j_call: TRBJ2-7; cdr3_length: 10; d_call: .; v_call: TRBV28; clone_size: few; cdr3_aa: CASSRGEQYF; cdr3_nt: TGTGCCAGCAGCCGAGGGGAGCAGTACTTC
j_call: TRBJ2-1; cdr3_length: 14; d_call: .; v_call: TRBV10-1; clone_size: .; cdr3_aa: CASSGLLPYNEQFF; cdr3_nt: TGCGCCAGCAGTGGACTATTGCCCTACAATGAGCAGTTCTTC
j_call: TRBJ2-7; cdr3_length: 15; d_call: .; v_call: TRBV5-1; clone_size: many; cdr3_aa: CASRGSGRTTYEQYF; cdr3_nt: TGCGCCAGCAGGGGATCGGGCAGGACTACCTACGAGCAGTACTTC
j_call: TRBJ2-5; cdr3_length: 13; d_call: .; v_call: TRBV29-1; clone_size: few; cdr3_aa: CSVGMGAGETQYF; cdr3_nt: TGCAGCGTTGGAATGGGGGCTGGGGAGACCCAGTACTTC
j_call: TRBJ2-1; cdr3_length: 14; d_call: .; v_call: TRBV5-1; clone_size: few; cdr3_aa: CASSLGQASNEQFF; cdr3_nt: TGCGCCAGCAGCTTGGGACAGGCTAGCAATGAGCAGTTCTTC
j_call: TRBJ1-5; cdr3_length: 15; d_call: TRBD1; v_call: TRBV7-8; clone_size: .; cdr3_aa: CASSPYGTGGLPQHF; cdr3_nt: TGTGCCAGCAGCCCTTATGGGACAGGGGGCCTGCCCCAGCATTTT